These 9 T cell receptor beta chains were sequenced from one sample in a study of cytomegalovirus exposure and HLA in healthy donors. Using immunoSEQ multiplex PCR, the repertoire was profiled, and TCRdb retains in-frame clones only, with some absent. The sample records over 75,000 clones, roughly 93% being singletons. Sequenced: PBMCs. The receptor set was obtained from a man younger than 40 in good health and CMV-seronegative.

This chain links TRBV10-1 with TRBJ2-7, with 10 nucleotides matching TRBD1. V was clipped by 11 bases and J by 2 bases; unmatched bases: 12. The CDR3 contains 15 residues. The germline V gene encodes CDR1 WNHNN and CDR2 SYGVQD (reference sequence). The CDR3 reads CAFFSGQGTPYEQYF. The CDR3, as DNA: TGCGCCTTTTTTTCGGGACAGGGGACCCCCTACGAGCAGTACTTC.

The chain couples TRBV5-1 to TRBJ2-5; TRBD2 matches 9 bases. Germline trimming cut 0 bases from V and 5 bases from J; bases unmatched to any gene: 8. Per germline, CDR1 SGHRS and CDR2 YFSETQ. The CDR3 runs to 16 residues. The CDR3 loop is CASSLVLREGMETQYF. The CDR3 DNA sequence: TGCGCCAGCAGCTTGGTTTTGCGGGAGGGCATGGAGACCCAGTACTTC.

The chain links TRBV9 to TRBJ1-1; D remains unclear. CDR3 length equals 12 residues. Germline lookup yields CDR1 SGDLS and CDR2 YYNGEE. The ends were cut back, 0 bases at V and 5 bases at J, with 5 bases in the middle. CDR3 nucleotides: TGTGCCAGCAGCGTAGACTGGACTGAAGCTTTCTTT. Encoded protein: CASSVDWTEAFF. Combining the CDR3 with reference TRBV9 and TRBJ1-1 gives the whole variable domain DSGVTQTPKHLITATGQRVTLRCSPRSGDLSVYWYQQSLDQGLQFLIQYYNGEERAKGNILERFSAQQFPDLHSELNLSSLELGDSALYFCASSVDWTEAFFGQGTRLTVV.

J is TRBJ2-1 and V is TRBV5-1; tentatively, D is TRBD2 (5 bases). The CDR3 totals 15 residues. V lost 6 bases and J 0 bases, leaving 13 bases between the germline ends. CDR1 is SGHRS, CDR2 YFSETQ, per germline. This CDR3 reads CASKASRSSYNEQFF. The CDR3 DNA sequence: TGCGCCAGCAAAGCTAGCAGGAGCTCCTACAATGAGCAGTTCTTC. Using reference TRBV5-1 and TRBJ2-1 for the parts outside the CDR3, the full variable domain is KAGVTQTPRYLIKTRGQQVTLSCSPISGHRSVSWYQQTPGQGLQFLFEYFSETQRNKGNFPGRFSGRQFSNSRSEMNVSTLELGDSALYLCASKASRSSYNEQFFGPGTRLTVL.

J is TRBJ2-5 and V is TRBV19, with 7 bases identical to TRBD2. The CDR3 contains 13 residues. Germline CDR1 is LNHDA and CDR2 is SQIVND (reference sequence). Germline trimming cut 6 bases from V and 5 bases from J; bases unmatched to any gene: 6. CDR3 sequence (DNA): TGTGCCAGTAGCACTACGCGGGAGGAGACCCAGTACTTC. It specifies CASSTTREETQYF.

This chain uses TRBV27 with TRBJ1-2; no reliable D call. Trimming stripped 0 bases from V and 4 bases from J, with 12 bases between. This CDR3 spans 15 amino acids. Germline CDR1 is MNHEY and CDR2 is SMNVEV (reference sequence). The CDR3, as DNA: TGTGCCAGCAGTTTATCGGGCCGAATGGGCTATGGCTACACCTTC. Encoded protein: CASSLSGRMGYGYTF.

The chain couples TRBV18 to TRBJ2-7, with D tentatively TRBD2 (5 bases). There are 18 residues in the CDR3. V was shortened by 2 bases and J by 4 bases, with 24 bases between the two germline ends. In germline, CDR1 is KGHSH, CDR2 LQKENI. The CDR3 DNA reads TGTGCCAGCTCACCAGTCATCGCGGCCAGCGGCCAAGCTTACGAGCAGTACTTC. The encoded protein is CASSPVIAASGQAYEQYF.

The CDR3 loop is CASSPGSRELFF. Here the CDR3 DNA reads TGTGCCAGCAGCCCCGGGTCCCGGGAGCTGTTTTTT. The V call is TRBV2, the J call TRBJ2-2; D call uncertain. The V gene's germline CDR1 is SNHLY and CDR2 FYNNEI. This CDR3 spans 12 amino acids. V was shortened by 6 bases and J by 9 bases, with 11 bases between the two germline ends.

The chain couples TRBV19 to TRBJ1-1; 8 bases are a match to TRBD1. Germline V gene lookup returns CDR1 LNHDA and CDR2 SQIVND (reference sequence). V gave up 6 bases and J gave up 1 base; unmatched junction bases: 13. The CDR3 length is 17 residues. This CDR3 is CASSATRTGPRNTEAFF. The CDR3 region has the DNA TGTGCCAGTAGCGCAACCCGGACAGGGCCAAGGAACACTGAAGCTTTCTTT.